The 9 T cell receptor beta chains below all came from one sample that was sequenced in a study of shared clonotypes between healthy human individuals. Assay: immunoSEQ multiplex PCR; the TCRdb copy retains only in-frame clones and omits some. The top ten hold 0.3% to 0.4% of the sample, which has roughly 2,300,000 clones, approximately 90% seen once. Sequenced sample: naive CD4+ T cells from PBMCs. Subset in this sample: CD45RA+ positively selected. The receptors derive from a man aged 18 to 30 in good health. Some clones in this sample may be carry-over from other donors' samples.

V is TRBV19 and J is TRBJ1-2; D remains unclear. Trimming shortened V by 5 bases and J by 3 bases, and 13 bases separated the two germline ends. The CDR3 runs 14 residues. CDR1 LNHDA and CDR2 SQIVND come from the germline V gene (reference sequence). CDR3: CASSEGPSYYGYTF. The CDR3 DNA is TGTGCCAGTAGTGAAGGGCCCTCTTACTATGGCTACACCTTC.

The CDR3 sequence: CASIDRTANTEAFF. CDR3 nucleotides: TGTGCCAGCATTGATCGGACAGCGAACACTGAAGCTTTCTTT. The chain carries TRBV6-6 and TRBJ1-1, with D possibly TRBD1 on 6 matching bases. The CDR3 runs 14 residues. CDR1 and CDR2 (germline): MNHNY, SVGAGI (reference sequence). V dropped 7 bases and J dropped 1 base, with 13 bases sitting between them.

The chain joins TRBV15 to TRBJ1-1; no clear D. This CDR3 is built from 15 residues. The V end lost 4 bases, the J end lost 2 bases, and 14 bases lay between the germline ends. CDR1 and CDR2 from the germline V gene are LNHNV and YYDKDF (reference sequence). This CDR3 is CATSTRRTPNTEAFF. The CDR3 DNA reads TGTGCCACCAGCACAAGACGGACCCCTAACACTGAAGCTTTCTTT. Full variable domain (missing parts from reference TRBV15 and TRBJ1-1): DAMVIQNPRYQVTQFGKPVTLSCSQTLNHNVMYWYQQKSSQAPKLLFHYYDKDFNNEADTPDNFQSRRPNTSFCFLDIRSPGLGDTAMYLCATSTRRTPNTEAFFGQGTRLTVV.

The genes are TRBV28 and TRBJ2-6; D ambiguous. Trimming left V 6 bases short and J 0 bases short, with 18 bases between. Germline assignment: CDR1 MDHEN and CDR2 SYDVKM. CDR3 length: 18 residues. The CDR3 coding sequence is TGTGCCAGCAGCCAGGTACGGATCCTCCGCTCTGGGGCCAACGTCCTGACTTTC. Its translation: CASSQVRILRSGANVLTF.

The chain recombines TRBV28 with TRBJ2-7; TRBD2 aligns across 11 bases. The length of the CDR3 is 16 residues. Looked up from germline, CDR1 is MDHEN and CDR2 is SYDVKM. V shed 6 bases, J shed 3 bases, and the junction held 10 bases outside the gene matches. CDR3 loop: CASSPTLLAGVYEQYF. The DNA of the CDR3 is TGTGCCAGCAGCCCGACACTACTAGCGGGAGTCTACGAGCAGTACTTC.

The V call is TRBV7-3, the J call TRBJ1-1; no clear D gene. V was pared by 5 bases and J by 4 bases, with 11 bases between. This CDR3 comprises 13 residues. Germline values: CDR1 SGHTA, CDR2 FQGTGA. CDR3 in DNA: TGTGCCAGCAGCCCAAAGGAGGGCACTGAAGCTTTCTTT. Its translation is CASSPKEGTEAFF.

The genes are TRBV29-1 and TRBJ2-5; 7 nucleotides align to TRBD1. The J call may be mistaken, given a closer DNA end match to TRBJ2-7. Germline V gene sequence: CDR1 SQVTM, CDR2 ANQGSEA. This CDR3 spans 11 amino acids. The CDR3 here is CSVADRTEQYF. CDR3 bases: TGCAGCGTTGCGGACAGGACCGAGCAGTACTTC.

V usage is TRBV9 and J usage is TRBJ2-2, with D perhaps TRBD1 (5 bases). The V end lost 3 bases, the J end lost 3 bases, and 12 bases lay between the germline ends. This CDR3 is 15 amino acids long. Germline CDR1 reads SGDLS; CDR2 reads YYNGEE. The CDR3 protein is CASSASGIDTGELFF. In DNA form, the CDR3 reads TGTGCCAGCAGCGCATCAGGGATCGACACCGGGGAGCTGTTTTTT.

The chain recombines TRBV29-1 with TRBJ2-1, with 10 bases aligning to TRBD2. Germline trimming cut 6 bases from V and 0 bases from J; bases unmatched to any gene: 8. The CDR3 contains 16 residues. Germline CDR1 SQVTM, CDR2 ANQGSEA. The CDR3 is CSVTLAGAISYNEQFF. CDR3 bases: TGCAGCGTGACCCTAGCGGGAGCGATCTCCTACAATGAGCAGTTCTTC.